The rows below give T cell receptor beta chains drawn from one sample of a study of cytomegalovirus exposure and HLA in healthy donors. Generated by immunoSEQ multiplex PCR, the TCRdb table keeps only in-frame clones and is missing some. The table records around 250,000 clones, 81% of them present only once. The sample was PBMCs. Source of these receptors: a woman aged 60-70 years in good health and CMV-seropositive. Both conserved end residues are part of each CDR3. A D gene is named only where the DNA matches it firmly. Expanded clones are given a class, and other clones once, few, many or no size at all.

V gene: TRBV9
J gene: TRBJ1-2
clone size: .
D gene: .
CDR3 protein: CASSLGRGTNYGYTF
CDR3 DNA: TGTGCCAGCAGCCTCGGACGGGGGACTAACTATGGCTACACCTTC

V gene: TRBV7-9
J gene: TRBJ1-4
clone size: .
D gene: .
CDR3 protein: CASSLAQNEKLFF
CDR3 DNA: TGTGCCAGCAGCTTAGCACAGAATGAAAAACTGTTTTTT

V gene: TRBV5-5
J gene: TRBJ1-1
clone size: .
D gene: .
CDR3 protein: CASSSDSGKAFF
CDR3 DNA: TGTGCCAGCAGCTCGGACAGTGGGAAAGCTTTCTTT

V gene: TRBV11-2
J gene: TRBJ1-5
clone size: .
D gene: .
CDR3 protein: CASSFGSNQPQHF
CDR3 DNA: TGTGCCAGCAGCTTCGGTAGCAATCAGCCCCAGCATTTT

V gene: TRBV19
J gene: TRBJ1-5
clone size: once
D gene: TRBD1
CDR3 protein: CASSTQGAHHQPQHF
CDR3 DNA: TGTGCCAGTAGTACCCAGGGGGCTCACCATCAGCCCCAGCATTTT

V gene: TRBV5-1
J gene: TRBJ2-1
clone size: .
D gene: .
CDR3 protein: CASSLVGVTYNEQFF
CDR3 DNA: TGCGCCAGCAGCTTGGTCGGGGTAACCTACAATGAGCAGTTCTTC

V gene: TRBV4-1
J gene: TRBJ2-1
clone size: .
D gene: .
CDR3 protein: CASSQEEDLYQPNEQFF
CDR3 DNA: TGCGCCAGCAGCCAAGAAGAGGACTTGTACCAGCCCAATGAGCAGTTCTTC

V gene: TRBV7-9
J gene: TRBJ1-2
clone size: .
D gene: TRBD1
CDR3 protein: CASPRTGDNGYTF
CDR3 DNA: TGTGCCAGCCCCCGGACAGGTGATAATGGCTACACCTTC

V gene: TRBV29-1
J gene: TRBJ2-7
clone size: .
D gene: TRBD2
CDR3 protein: CSATSGTYEQYF
CDR3 DNA: TGCAGCGCGACTAGCGGAACCTACGAGCAGTACTTC

V gene: TRBV7-9
J gene: TRBJ1-4
clone size: .
D gene: .
CDR3 protein: CASSAGAVWEEKLFF
CDR3 DNA: TGTGCCAGCAGCGCAGGGGCAGTCTGGGAGGAAAAACTGTTTTTT

V gene: TRBV6-5
J gene: TRBJ1-5
clone size: few
D gene: .
CDR3 protein: CASSYRRSNQPQHF
CDR3 DNA: TGTGCCAGCAGTTACCGGCGGAGCAATCAGCCCCAGCATTTT

V gene: TRBV28
J gene: TRBJ1-2
clone size: once
D gene: .
CDR3 protein: CASGGGTRYGYTF
CDR3 DNA: TGTGCCAGTGGGGGGGGTACTCGGTATGGCTACACCTTC

V gene: TRBV20-1
J gene: TRBJ2-7
clone size: .
D gene: .
CDR3 protein: CSAQSSYEQYF
CDR3 DNA: TGCAGTGCTCAGTCCTCCTACGAGCAGTACTTC

V gene: TRBV7-9
J gene: TRBJ1-2
clone size: .
D gene: TRBD1
CDR3 protein: CASSSKGQVPGGYTF
CDR3 DNA: TGTGCCAGCAGCTCAAAGGGACAGGTTCCGGGAGGCTACACCTTC

V gene: TRBV14
J gene: TRBJ1-2
clone size: .
D gene: .
CDR3 protein: CASSQEINYGYTF
CDR3 DNA: TGTGCCAGCAGCCAAGAAATAAACTATGGCTACACCTTC

V gene: TRBV6-6
J gene: TRBJ2-1
clone size: .
D gene: TRBD1
CDR3 protein: CASSLDRGGYNEQFF
CDR3 DNA: TGTGCCAGCAGCCTAGACAGGGGGGGGTACAATGAGCAGTTCTTC

V gene: TRBV20-1
J gene: TRBJ2-1
clone size: few
D gene: .
CDR3 protein: CSAYFNEQFF
CDR3 DNA: TGCAGTGCTTACTTCAATGAGCAGTTCTTC

V gene: TRBV7-9
J gene: TRBJ2-7
clone size: .
D gene: TRBD2
CDR3 protein: CASSSSGTSGTYEQYF
CDR3 DNA: TGTGCCAGCAGCTCCTCCGGGACTAGCGGGACCTACGAGCAGTACTTC

V gene: TRBV4-1
J gene: TRBJ2-7
clone size: .
D gene: TRBD2
CDR3 protein: CASSHPAGAAYEQYF
CDR3 DNA: TGCGCCAGCAGCCACCCAGCGGGAGCCGCCTACGAGCAGTACTTC

V gene: TRBV9
J gene: TRBJ2-1
clone size: .
D gene: TRBD2
CDR3 protein: CASSVGTSGRNEQFF
CDR3 DNA: TGTGCCAGCAGCGTAGGAACCTCCGGGAGGAATGAGCAGTTCTTC

V gene: TRBV6-6
J gene: TRBJ1-1
clone size: .
D gene: .
CDR3 protein: CASRQDSTEAFF
CDR3 DNA: TGTGCCAGCAGGCAAGACAGCACTGAAGCTTTCTTT

V gene: TRBV6-1
J gene: TRBJ2-3
clone size: .
D gene: TRBD2
CDR3 protein: CASRGLAGPDTQYF
CDR3 DNA: TGTGCCAGCAGGGGACTAGCGGGACCAGATACGCAGTATTTT

V gene: TRBV28
J gene: TRBJ2-7
clone size: .
D gene: .
CDR3 protein: CASSPDRIPGEQYF
CDR3 DNA: TGTGCCAGCAGCCCCGACAGGATCCCCGGCGAGCAGTACTTC

V gene: TRBV5-1
J gene: TRBJ1-5
clone size: few
D gene: TRBD1
CDR3 protein: CASSLYPGTGGFNQPQHF
CDR3 DNA: TGCGCCAGCAGCTTGTACCCCGGGACAGGGGGTTTTAATCAGCCCCAGCATTTT

V gene: TRBV29-1
J gene: TRBJ2-7
clone size: .
D gene: TRBD1
CDR3 protein: CSVRRDRNYEQYF
CDR3 DNA: TGCAGCGTTAGACGGGACAGGAACTACGAGCAGTACTTC

V gene: TRBV18
J gene: TRBJ2-7
clone size: .
D gene: TRBD1
CDR3 protein: CASSLGTGSYEQYF
CDR3 DNA: TGTGCCAGCTCACTCGGGACAGGCTCCTACGAGCAGTACTTC

V gene: TRBV11-1
J gene: TRBJ2-7
clone size: .
D gene: TRBD2
CDR3 protein: CAPPVRTSGRWGDYEQYF
CDR3 DNA: TGTGCCCCCCCCGTCAGGACTAGCGGGAGGTGGGGGGACTACGAGCAGTACTTC

V gene: TRBV12-5
J gene: TRBJ1-1
clone size: .
D gene: .
CDR3 protein: CASGVHGGTEAFF
CDR3 DNA: TGTGCTAGTGGAGTCCACGGCGGCACTGAAGCTTTCTTT

V gene: TRBV4-1
J gene: TRBJ1-2
clone size: .
D gene: .
CDR3 protein: CASSQDREEHLPGYTF
CDR3 DNA: TGCGCCAGCAGCCAAGATCGGGAGGAACACCTGCCGGGCTACACCTTC

V gene: TRBV6-4
J gene: TRBJ2-3
clone size: few
D gene: TRBD2
CDR3 protein: CASSKGLASTDTQYF
CDR3 DNA: TGTGCCAGCAGCAAAGGACTAGCAAGCACAGATACGCAGTATTTT

V gene: TRBV6-5
J gene: TRBJ1-2
clone size: .
D gene: .
CDR3 protein: CASSYVEGGRNYGYTF
CDR3 DNA: TGTGCCAGCAGTTACGTAGAGGGAGGCCGAAACTATGGCTACACCTTC

V gene: TRBV14
J gene: TRBJ2-1
clone size: .
D gene: .
CDR3 protein: CASSLRSRRSSYNEQFF
CDR3 DNA: TGTGCCAGCAGCCTCCGCTCCCGGAGATCCTCCTACAATGAGCAGTTCTTC

V gene: TRBV19
J gene: TRBJ1-2
clone size: once
D gene: .
CDR3 protein: CASRTTGLPTLINYGYTF
CDR3 DNA: TGTGCCAGTAGAACTACAGGGCTCCCAACGCTAATCAACTATGGCTACACCTTC

V gene: TRBV9
J gene: TRBJ2-1
clone size: few
D gene: .
CDR3 protein: CASSLWGESLNEQFF
CDR3 DNA: TGTGCCAGCAGCCTTTGGGGGGAGTCCCTGAATGAGCAGTTCTTC

V gene: TRBV10-3
J gene: TRBJ1-2
clone size: .
D gene: .
CDR3 protein: CAISGGNGYGYTF
CDR3 DNA: TGTGCCATCAGTGGCGGGAACGGTTATGGCTACACCTTC

V gene: TRBV11-2
J gene: TRBJ2-5
clone size: .
D gene: .
CDR3 protein: CASSWWDFVGAETQYF
CDR3 DNA: TGTGCCAGCAGCTGGTGGGACTTCGTGGGTGCAGAGACCCAGTACTTC

V gene: TRBV6-5
J gene: TRBJ1-2
clone size: .
D gene: .
CDR3 protein: CASSTGNYGYTF
CDR3 DNA: TGTGCCAGCAGTACAGGGAACTATGGCTACACCTTC

V gene: TRBV6-6
J gene: TRBJ2-3
clone size: .
D gene: .
CDR3 protein: CASRHLVSDTQYF
CDR3 DNA: TGTGCCAGCAGACACCTAGTCTCCGATACGCAGTATTTT

V gene: TRBV2
J gene: TRBJ2-1
clone size: .
D gene: .
CDR3 protein: CASRRQSSYNEQFF
CDR3 DNA: TGTGCCAGCAGGCGACAAAGCTCCTACAATGAGCAGTTCTTC

V gene: TRBV9
J gene: TRBJ2-3
clone size: .
D gene: TRBD2
CDR3 protein: CASSVGAGGPRDTQYF
CDR3 DNA: TGTGCCAGCAGCGTAGGAGCGGGAGGGCCCAGAGATACGCAGTATTTT

V gene: TRBV28
J gene: TRBJ1-1
clone size: once
D gene: .
CDR3 protein: CASSLGGNRYTEAFF
CDR3 DNA: TGTGCCAGCAGTTTAGGCGGGAATCGGTACACTGAAGCTTTCTTT

V gene: TRBV7-9
J gene: TRBJ1-4
clone size: .
D gene: TRBD1
CDR3 protein: CASSLTNPTGEVGEKLFF
CDR3 DNA: TGTGCCAGCAGCCTAACCAATCCAACAGGGGAGGTTGGTGAAAAACTGTTTTTT

V gene: TRBV18
J gene: TRBJ1-3
clone size: .
D gene: .
CDR3 protein: CASSRAGQPSGNTIYF
CDR3 DNA: TGTGCCAGCTCACGAGCCGGACAACCCTCTGGAAACACCATATATTTT

V gene: TRBV9
J gene: TRBJ2-1
clone size: .
D gene: TRBD2
CDR3 protein: CASSVSGNHNEQFF
CDR3 DNA: TGTGCCAGCAGCGTTAGCGGGAACCACAATGAGCAGTTCTTC

V gene: TRBV23-1
J gene: TRBJ2-3
clone size: .
D gene: TRBD1
CDR3 protein: CASSPIGAGGCTDTQYF
CDR3 DNA: TGCGCCAGCAGCCCCATCGGGGCAGGGGGCTGCACAGATACGCAGTATTTT

V gene: TRBV27
J gene: TRBJ1-4
clone size: .
D gene: .
CDR3 protein: CASKLVDTSRATNEKLFF
CDR3 DNA: TGTGCCAGCAAACTGGTAGACACGTCTCGTGCAACTAATGAAAAACTGTTTTTT

V gene: TRBV11-3
J gene: TRBJ2-2
clone size: .
D gene: .
CDR3 protein: CASTSQGRLGTGELFF
CDR3 DNA: TGTGCCAGCACCTCCCAGGGGCGGCTGGGCACCGGGGAGCTGTTTTTT

V gene: TRBV19
J gene: TRBJ2-7
clone size: .
D gene: TRBD1
CDR3 protein: CASSSTGGFSEQYF
CDR3 DNA: TGTGCCAGTAGCTCGACAGGGGGCTTTAGCGAGCAGTACTTC

V gene: TRBV11-2
J gene: TRBJ2-1
clone size: .
D gene: .
CDR3 protein: CASSLERLSSYNEQFF
CDR3 DNA: TGTGCCAGCAGCTTAGAACGTCTGAGCTCCTACAATGAGCAGTTCTTC

V gene: TRBV13
J gene: TRBJ2-1
clone size: few
D gene: .
CDR3 protein: CASSGQGSYYNEQFF
CDR3 DNA: TGTGCCAGCAGCGGCCAGGGTTCCTACTACAATGAGCAGTTCTTC

V gene: TRBV5-1
J gene: TRBJ2-3
clone size: .
D gene: TRBD2
CDR3 protein: CASSDSPGLAGADTQYF
CDR3 DNA: TGCGCCAGCAGCGATAGCCCGGGACTAGCGGGAGCAGATACGCAGTATTTT

V gene: TRBV4-1
J gene: TRBJ1-2
clone size: .
D gene: .
CDR3 protein: CASSQGDVRFQANYGYTF
CDR3 DNA: TGCGCCAGCAGCCAAGGAGATGTTAGGTTTCAGGCTAACTATGGCTACACCTTC

V gene: TRBV5-4
J gene: TRBJ2-1
clone size: .
D gene: .
CDR3 protein: CASSSTKTTYNEQFF
CDR3 DNA: TGTGCCAGCAGCTCGACTAAAACTACCTACAATGAGCAGTTCTTC

V gene: TRBV5-4
J gene: TRBJ2-7
clone size: .
D gene: TRBD2
CDR3 protein: CASSMGGGGRIYEQYF
CDR3 DNA: TGTGCCAGCAGCATGGGAGGCGGCGGGAGAATCTACGAGCAGTACTTC

V gene: TRBV2
J gene: TRBJ1-1
clone size: .
D gene: TRBD1
CDR3 protein: CASSETQGDTEAFF
CDR3 DNA: TGTGCCAGCAGTGAAACTCAGGGGGACACTGAAGCTTTCTTT

V gene: TRBV18
J gene: TRBJ1-4
clone size: .
D gene: .
CDR3 protein: CASSPEVNPNEKLFF
CDR3 DNA: TGTGCCAGCTCACCAGAGGTCAATCCTAATGAAAAACTGTTTTTT